The clone carrying this T cell receptor beta chain was seen a few times. Antigen specificity is unknown. This sample is part of a study of T cell repertoires in cytomegalovirus infection. Study information: Indications came from public TCR beta signatures; they pointed to CMV infection and to a matching HLA type. General study points: Dominant in the ex vivo response were TCR beta clonotypes restricted by HLA-C and specific for CMV. The cumulative frequency of public TCR beta families identified carriers of CMV plus the relevant HLA.

One entry per CDR3 protein results from TCRdb running MiXCR on the reads. The sample has 450,000 to 550,000 distinct CDR3 sequences; about 17% are singletons. There are 16 residues in the CDR3. The V end lost 4 bases, the J end lost 3 bases, and 17 bases lay between the germline ends. Germline V gives CDR1 SNHLY, CDR2 FYNNEI. The J gene is TRBJ2-3, the V gene TRBV2; tentative D call: TRBD2 (5 bases). The source material was CD8+ T cells from PBMCs. This clonotype originated in a human donor in good health (CMV status not recorded). Some clones in this sample may be carry-over from other donors' samples. The CDR3 DNA reads TGTGCCAGCAGTGTCCTTGGAGGAGGCACAACAGATACGCAGTATTTT. Protein product: CASSVLGGGTTDTQYF.